These 27 T cell receptor beta chains were all obtained from the same sample, sequenced in a study of T cell repertoires in cytomegalovirus infection. In TCRdb, the reads were re-called with MiXCR into one record per CDR3 protein. The top ten hold around 7.6% of the sample, which has 630,000 or so distinct CDR3 sequences, roughly 24% seen once. Sequenced material: CD8+ T cells from PBMCs. All receptors derive from a human donor in good health (CMV status not recorded). Some clones in this sample may be carry-over from other donors' samples.

The V and J genes are TRBV29-1 and TRBJ2-1; 10 bases align to TRBD1. CDR3 length equals 16 residues. Losses at the gene ends were 1 base for V and 2 bases for J; bases not matched to a gene: 5. CDR1 SQVTM and CDR2 ANQGSEA come from the germline V gene. CDR3 loop: CSVEGDDRGPYNEQFF. The CDR3 bases are TGCAGCGTTGAAGGTGACGACAGGGGGCCCTACAATGAGCAGTTCTTC.

This clonotype was recorded at least ten times. V usage is TRBV7-2 and J usage is TRBJ2-7; 10 bases are shared with TRBD1. V gave up 1 base and J gave up 7 bases; unmatched junction bases: 4. CDR3 length: 14 amino acids. Germline V gene data show CDR1 as SGHTA and CDR2 as FQGNSA. The chain's CDR3 is CASSLGQGAWEQYV. CDR3 DNA sequence: TGTGCCAGCAGCTTAGGACAGGGGGCTTGGGAGCAGTACGTC.

The J gene is TRBJ1-5, the V gene TRBV28; a possible D gene is TRBD1 (6 bases). Germline V gives CDR1 MDHEN, CDR2 SYDVKM. Trimming pared 2 bases from V and 5 bases from J, leaving 10 bases between. There are 14 residues in the CDR3. The DNA for the CDR3 is TGTGCCAGCAGTTTAACATACAGGGATCAGCCCCAGCATTTT. Protein sequence: CASSLTYRDQPQHF.

This clonotype turned up a few times. The chain links TRBV10-3 to TRBJ2-1; TRBD1 might be the D (5 bases). The CDR3 is made up of 17 amino acids. V lost 0 bases and J lost 0, with 12 bases in between. CDR1 is ENHRY, CDR2 SYGVKD, per germline. The CDR3 loop reads CAISESRGRSSYNEQFF. In DNA form, the CDR3 reads TGTGCCATCAGTGAGTCTAGGGGCCGCAGCTCCTACAATGAGCAGTTCTTC.

The V and J genes are TRBV20-1 and TRBJ2-2; D is tentatively TRBD1 or TRBD2 (5 bases each). Trimming left V 3 bases short and J 7 bases short, with 6 bases between. The CDR3 has 11 amino acids. The germline V gene has CDR1 DFQATT and CDR2 SNEGSKA (reference sequence). The CDR3 sequence is CSARRGGELFF. Written as DNA, the CDR3 is TGCAGTGCTAGGAGGGGCGGGGAGCTGTTTTTT.

The chain uses TRBV2 and TRBJ1-1; the match to TRBD1 covers 8 bases. This CDR3 contains 14 residues. CDR1 and CDR2 from the germline V gene are SNHLY and FYNNEI. Trimming took 8 bases from V and 10 from J; bases not matched to a gene: 15. The CDR3 loop reads CASPSRDPGTGAFF. The CDR3 region has the DNA TGTGCCAGCCCCTCGCGAGATCCCGGGACAGGAGCTTTCTTT. The whole variable domain, remainder taken from reference TRBV2 and TRBJ1-1, is EPEVTQTPSHQVTQMGQEVILRCVPISNHLYFYWYRQILGQKVEFLVSFYNNEISEKSEIFDDQFSVERPDGSNFTLKIRSTKLEDSAMYFCASPSRDPGTGAFFGQGTRLTVV.

The gene calls are TRBV6-4 and TRBJ2-1; D assignment may be TRBD1 or TRBD2 (5 bases each). Trimming took off 1 base at V and 6 bases at J, with 25 bases between the two ends. CDR1 MRHNA and CDR2 SNTAGT come from the germline V gene. The CDR3 is 19 amino acids. CDR3 region: CASSDCKQDLGPTINEQFF. In DNA, the CDR3 is TGTGCCAGCAGTGACTGTAAACAGGATTTGGGACCTACAATCAATGAGCAGTTCTTC.

The chain recombines TRBV7-9 with TRBJ1-1, with a possible D match to TRBD1 (5 bases). Looked up from germline, CDR1 is SEHNR and CDR2 is FQNEAQ (reference sequence). CDR3 length: 14 amino acids. Trimming left V 4 bases short and J 1 base short, with 10 bases between. The CDR3 loop reads CASSWDWPNTEAFF. The CDR3 DNA reads as TGTGCCAGCAGCTGGGACTGGCCGAACACTGAAGCTTTCTTT.

The V call is TRBV14, the J call TRBJ2-2; 7 positions match TRBD1. The CDR3 covers 15 residues. Trimming at V came to 5 bases and at J to 7 bases, leaving 10 bases not matched to a gene. The germline CDR1 and CDR2 sequences are SGHDN and FVKESK. In DNA form, the CDR3 reads TGTGCCAGCAGCAAGGGAGACAGGGAGAGCGGGGAGCTGTTTTTT. Protein product: CASSKGDRESGELFF.

This clonotype occurred many times. This rearrangement joins TRBV20-1 to TRBJ2-7; no clear D. Trimming took off 1 base at V and 3 bases at J, with 4 bases between the two ends. Looked up from germline, CDR1 is DFQATT and CDR2 is SNEGSKA (reference sequence). There are 11 residues in the CDR3. CDR3 coding DNA: TGCAGTGCTAGAGCTATCTACGAGCAGTACTTC. This sequence encodes CSARAIYEQYF.

Ten or more counts support this clonotype. CDR3 loop: CASSLGPGLAGLDEQFF. CDR3 DNA: TGTGCCAGCAGCTTAGGTCCGGGACTAGCGGGGCTGGATGAGCAGTTCTTC. The genes are TRBV7-2 and TRBJ2-1; the match to TRBD2 covers 13 bases. The V gene's germline CDR1 is SGHTA and CDR2 FQGNSA. V gave up 1 base and J gave up 8 bases; unmatched junction bases: 8. The CDR3 contains 17 residues.

This clonotype came up a few times. The chain couples TRBV11-2 to TRBJ2-7, with D perhaps TRBD1 (5 bases). CDR1 and CDR2 (germline): SGHAT, FQNNGV. The CDR3 loop spans 15 amino acids. Trimming removed 0 bases from V and 7 bases from J, with 16 bases in between. The DNA of the CDR3 is TGTGCCAGCAGCTTAGATCTTGGGGCTGCCCGGGAGCAGTACGTC. Amino acids: CASSLDLGAAREQYV.

In this sample, this clonotype turned up many times. The chain is built from TRBV14 and TRBJ2-7; the D gene is possibly TRBD1 (5 bases). The CDR3 is 15 amino acids. Per germline, CDR1 SGHDN and CDR2 FVKESK. Trimming took 1 base from V and 3 from J, leaving 13 bases between them. The CDR3 sequence: CASSQGRADFYEQYF. CDR3 bases: TGTGCCAGCAGCCAAGGCAGGGCCGACTTCTACGAGCAGTACTTC.

This clonotype was seen ten or more times. V usage is TRBV7-6 and J usage is TRBJ2-7; 11 nucleotides agree with TRBD1. J gave up 0 bases and V 0 bases, and 4 bases lay outside the gene matches. The CDR3 is 17 amino acids. In germline, CDR1 is SGHVS, CDR2 FNYEAQ. The CDR3 loop is CASSLAVGTGGSYEQYV. The CDR3 DNA reads as TGTGCCAGCAGCTTAGCGGTGGGGACAGGGGGCTCCTACGAGCAGTACGTC.

This clonotype was counted between two and nine times. The chain joins TRBV20-1 to TRBJ2-3, with TRBD1 as a possible D gene (6 bases). Per the germline V gene, CDR1 is DFQATT and CDR2 is SNEGSKA (reference sequence). With 6 bases removed from V and 5 bases from J, the gap between germline ends came to 21 bases. This CDR3 spans 15 amino acids. CDR3 loop: CSAEGTKVPRDTQYF. Written as DNA, the CDR3 is TGCAGTGCGGAAGGGACAAAGGTGCCTCGAGATACGCAGTATTTT.

This clonotype has ten or more counts. The chain has TRBV2 and TRBJ2-2; D tentatively fits TRBD1 or TRBD2 (5 bases each). Trimming cost V 3 bases and J 1 base, with 9 bases left between them. Per germline, CDR1 SNHLY and CDR2 FYNNEI. CDR3 length: 15 residues. CDR3 DNA sequence: TGTGCCAGCAGTGAGGGGACGGTGAACACCGGGGAGCTGTTTTTT. This translates into CASSEGTVNTGELFF.

This clonotype was found a few times. The chain has TRBV28 and TRBJ2-5; 9 bases align to TRBD1. Losses at the gene ends were 5 bases for V and 0 bases for J; bases not matched to a gene: 4. This CDR3 contains 15 residues. Germline V gives CDR1 MDHEN, CDR2 SYDVKM. As DNA, the CDR3 is TGTGCCAGCAGTCGACAGGGGGACTACCAAGAGACCCAGTACTTC. It translates to CASSRQGDYQETQYF. Combining the CDR3 with reference TRBV28 and TRBJ2-5 gives the whole variable domain DVKVTQSSRYLVKRTGEKVFLECVQDMDHENMFWYRQDPGLGLRLIYFSYDVKMKEKGDIPEGYSVSREKKERFSLILESASTNQTSMYLCASSRQGDYQETQYFGPGTRLLVL.

This clonotype was observed a handful of times. J is TRBJ1-1 and V is TRBV7-9; no definite D call. The germline V gene encodes CDR1 SEHNR and CDR2 FQNEAQ (reference sequence). The V and J ends lost 5 bases and 7 bases respectively, with 17 bases between them. This CDR3 region has 14 residues. This CDR3 reads CASSPSWEAFEAFF. The CDR3 DNA follows: TGTGCCAGCAGCCCCTCCTGGGAGGCCTTTGAAGCTTTCTTT.

On this clonotype: Being one base from a much bigger clone, this may be a read error. The chain combines TRBV6-5 with TRBJ2-2, with TRBD1 as a possible D gene (6 bases). There are 16 residues in the CDR3. Germline V CDR1 and CDR2: MNHEY, SVGAGI. The CDR3 region is CTSSFHPTGFTGELFF. The CDR3 region has the DNA TGTACCAGCAGTTTCCACCCTACAGGGTTCACCGGGGAGCTGTTTTTT.

In the case of this clonotype: This may be a read error: a much more frequent sequence differs by one nucleotide. This chain joins TRBV7-8 and TRBJ2-3; TRBD2 agrees at 10 bases. Per germline, CDR1 SGHVS and CDR2 FQNEAQ. This CDR3 has 15 amino acids. In DNA, the CDR3 is TGTGCCAGCAGCTCCGTAGCCCTAGCGGGGGATATGCAGTATTTT. It is translated as CASSSVALAGDMQYF.

This clonotype was found a few times. V usage is TRBV6-2 or TRBV6-3 and J usage is TRBJ2-5; D may be TRBD2 (5 bases). Trimming stripped 8 bases from V and 5 bases from J, with 21 bases between. This CDR3 has 15 residues. Germline CDR1 and CDR2: MNHEY and SVGEGT. The CDR3 sequence is CASFQGERPPETQYF. The CDR3 bases are TGTGCCAGCTTCCAAGGCGAGCGGCCGCCGGAGACCCAGTACTTC.

This clonotype was picked up many times. The chain carries TRBV7-9 and TRBJ1-2; no firm D call. V was shortened by 5 bases and J by 5 bases, with 15 bases between the two germline ends. CDR3 length: 14 amino acids. Germline-derived CDR1 and CDR2 are SEHNR and FQNEAQ (reference sequence). CDR3 sequence (DNA): TGTGCCAGCAGCCCACCGGAAGTTAATTATGGCTACACCTTC. This encodes CASSPPEVNYGYTF. The variable domain in full, with the rest retrieved from reference TRBV7-9 and TRBJ1-2, is DTGVSQNPRHKITKRGQNVTFRCDPISEHNRLYWYRQTLGQGPEFLTYFQNEAQLEKSRLLSDRFSAERPKGSFSTLEIQRTEQGDSAMYLCASSPPEVNYGYTFGSGTRLTVV.

Comments on this clonotype: Being one base from a much bigger clone, this may be a read error. The V and J genes are TRBV6-8 and TRBJ2-3, with 10 bases aligning to TRBD2. Germline-derived CDR1 and CDR2 are MNHGY and SAAAGT. Trimming cost V 5 bases and J 6 bases; bases outside gene matches: 8. This CDR3 contains 15 residues. The CDR3 DNA sequence: TGTGCCAGCAGTAGCACTAGCGGGGAACGGGATACGCAGTATTTT. It encodes CASSSTSGERDTQYF.

In its sample, this clonotype was seen a few times. The J gene is TRBJ2-7, the V gene TRBV6-1; D is undetermined. The CDR3 contains 13 residues. Germline CDR1 is MNHNS and CDR2 is SASEGT. V lost 2 bases, J lost 3 bases, and 8 bases lay in between. This chain's CDR3 is CASSERSVYEQYV. CDR3 DNA sequence: TGTGCCAGCAGTGAAAGATCGGTCTACGAGCAGTACGTC.

At least ten counts were recorded for this clonotype. The chain has TRBV28 and TRBJ2-7, with D tentatively TRBD1 or TRBD2 (5 bases each). There are 15 residues in the CDR3. Germline lookup yields CDR1 MDHEN and CDR2 SYDVKM. The V gene lost 2 bases and the J gene lost 3 bases, with 14 bases spanning the gap. The DNA of the CDR3 is TGTGCCAGCAGTTTAAGAGGGGTAGACCACTACGAGCAGTACGTC. As protein: CASSLRGVDHYEQYV.

This chain links TRBV5-6 with TRBJ2-1; D might be TRBD1 (5 bases). The CDR3 runs 11 residues. V was cut by 1 base and J by 15 bases, with 11 bases left in between. Germline V gives CDR1 SGHDT, CDR2 YYEEEE. Written as DNA, the CDR3 is TGTGCCAGCAGCTTGTCGGCAGGGTGGTTCTTC. It codes for CASSLSAGWFF.

This clonotype appeared a few times. This chain joins TRBV7-9 and TRBJ2-3; 10 bases are shared with TRBD1. Germline CDR1 and CDR2: SEHNR and FQNEAQ (reference sequence). V dropped 5 bases and J dropped 4; count of bases not matched to a gene: 6. CDR3 size: 15 residues. CDR3 DNA: TGTGCCAGCAGCCCGACAGGGGGCGCAGCAGATACGCAGTATTTT. Translation: CASSPTGGAADTQYF.